This T cell receptor (beta chain) was obtained from a study of blood T cell repertoires in COVID-19. The length of the CDR3 is 14 residues. Germline V gene data show CDR1 as MNHEY and CDR2 as SMNVEV (reference sequence). The trim removed 4 bases at V and 4 bases at J, leaving 6 bases unmatched. Measured with immunoSEQ multiplex PCR; TCRdb has only the in-frame clones, and not every one. The sample holds around 250,000 clones, 70% to 90% seen once. Cohorts were based on clinical histories the participants reported. The chain joins TRBV27 to TRBJ2-5; 7 nucleotides line up with TRBD2. This receptor was taken from a woman in her twenties or thirties with acute COVID-19. Sequenced sample: PBMCs or T cells enriched from blood (not recorded which). CDR3 residues: CASSSGTNLETQYF. The CDR3, as DNA: TGTGCCAGCAGTTCCGGGACTAACTTAGAGACCCAGTACTTC.